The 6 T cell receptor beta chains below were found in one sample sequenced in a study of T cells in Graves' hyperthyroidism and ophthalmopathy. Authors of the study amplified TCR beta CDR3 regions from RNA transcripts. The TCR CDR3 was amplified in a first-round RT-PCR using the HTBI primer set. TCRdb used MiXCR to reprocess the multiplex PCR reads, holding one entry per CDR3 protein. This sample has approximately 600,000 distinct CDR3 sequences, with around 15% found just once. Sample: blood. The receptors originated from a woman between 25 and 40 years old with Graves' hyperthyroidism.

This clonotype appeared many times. The CDR3 nucleotides are TGTGCCACCAGCAGAGATCGGACAGGGGTCGACGAGCAGTACTTC. It encodes CATSRDRTGVDEQYF. The V call is TRBV15, the J call TRBJ2-7, with 9 bases lining up with TRBD1. Germline V gene lookup returns CDR1 LNHNV and CDR2 YYDKDF (reference sequence). There are 15 residues in the CDR3. With V trimmed by 0 bases and J by 5 bases, 5 bases remained unmatched.

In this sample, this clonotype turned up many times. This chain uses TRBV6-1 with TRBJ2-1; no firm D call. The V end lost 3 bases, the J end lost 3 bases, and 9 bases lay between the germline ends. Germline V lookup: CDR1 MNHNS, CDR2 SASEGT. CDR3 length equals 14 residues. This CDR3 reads CASSEHSNYNEQFF. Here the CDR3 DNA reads TGTGCCAGCAGTGAGCACAGTAACTACAATGAGCAGTTCTTC.

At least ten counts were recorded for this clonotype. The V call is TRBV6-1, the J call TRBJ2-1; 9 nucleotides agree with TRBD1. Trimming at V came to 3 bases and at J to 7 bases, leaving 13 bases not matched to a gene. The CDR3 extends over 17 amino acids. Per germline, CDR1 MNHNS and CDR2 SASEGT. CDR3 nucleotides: TGTGCCAGCAGTGAGTCGCTATTACAGGGGGCTTGGAATGAGCAGTTCTTC. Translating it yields CASSESLLQGAWNEQFF.

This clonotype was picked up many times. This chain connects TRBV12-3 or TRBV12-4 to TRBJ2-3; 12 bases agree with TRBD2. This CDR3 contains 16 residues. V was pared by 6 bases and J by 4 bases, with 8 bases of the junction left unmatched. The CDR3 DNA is TGTGCCAGCAGACCCTCGACTAGCGGGAGCGCAGATACGCAGTATTTT. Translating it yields CASRPSTSGSADTQYF.

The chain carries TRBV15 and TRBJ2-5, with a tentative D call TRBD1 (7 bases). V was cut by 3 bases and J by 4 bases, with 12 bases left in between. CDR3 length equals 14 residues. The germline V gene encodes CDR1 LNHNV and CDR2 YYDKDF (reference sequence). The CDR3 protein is CATSSFQGGETQYF. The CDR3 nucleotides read TGTGCCACCAGCAGTTTTCAGGGGGGAGAGACCCAGTACTTC.

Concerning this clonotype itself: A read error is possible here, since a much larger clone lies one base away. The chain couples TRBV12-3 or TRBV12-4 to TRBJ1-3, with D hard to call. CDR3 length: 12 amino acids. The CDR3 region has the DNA TGTGCCAGCAGTTCCCCTGGAACCACCATATATTTT. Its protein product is CASSSPGTTIYF.